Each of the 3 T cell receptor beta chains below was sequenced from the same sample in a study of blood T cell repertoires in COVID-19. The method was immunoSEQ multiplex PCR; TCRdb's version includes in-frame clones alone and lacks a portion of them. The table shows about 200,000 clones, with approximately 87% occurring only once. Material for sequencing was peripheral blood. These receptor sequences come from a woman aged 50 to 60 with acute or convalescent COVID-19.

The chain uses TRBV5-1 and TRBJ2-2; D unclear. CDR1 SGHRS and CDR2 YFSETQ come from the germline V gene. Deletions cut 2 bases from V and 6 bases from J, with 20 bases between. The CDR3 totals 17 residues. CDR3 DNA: TGCGCCAGCAGCTTCCCTAGTACCTTTAGCTTGTCCGGGGAGCTGTTTTTT. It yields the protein CASSFPSTFSLSGELFF. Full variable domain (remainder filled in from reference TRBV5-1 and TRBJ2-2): KAGVTQTPRYLIKTRGQQVTLSCSPISGHRSVSWYQQTPGQGLQFLFEYFSETQRNKGNFPGRFSGRQFSNSRSEMNVSTLELGDSALYLCASSFPSTFSLSGELFFGEGSRLTVL.

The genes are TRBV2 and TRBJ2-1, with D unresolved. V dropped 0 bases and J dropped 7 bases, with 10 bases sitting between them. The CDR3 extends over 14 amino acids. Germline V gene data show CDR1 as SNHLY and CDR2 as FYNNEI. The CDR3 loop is CASSEAPKENEQFF. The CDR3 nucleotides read TGTGCCAGCAGTGAAGCGCCGAAGGAGAATGAGCAGTTCTTC.

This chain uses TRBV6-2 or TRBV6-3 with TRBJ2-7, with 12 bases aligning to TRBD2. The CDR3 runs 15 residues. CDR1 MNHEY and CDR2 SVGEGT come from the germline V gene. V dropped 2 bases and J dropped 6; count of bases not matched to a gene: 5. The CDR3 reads CASSYPTSGRFEQYF. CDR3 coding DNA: TGTGCCAGCAGTTACCCGACTAGCGGGAGATTCGAGCAGTACTTC.